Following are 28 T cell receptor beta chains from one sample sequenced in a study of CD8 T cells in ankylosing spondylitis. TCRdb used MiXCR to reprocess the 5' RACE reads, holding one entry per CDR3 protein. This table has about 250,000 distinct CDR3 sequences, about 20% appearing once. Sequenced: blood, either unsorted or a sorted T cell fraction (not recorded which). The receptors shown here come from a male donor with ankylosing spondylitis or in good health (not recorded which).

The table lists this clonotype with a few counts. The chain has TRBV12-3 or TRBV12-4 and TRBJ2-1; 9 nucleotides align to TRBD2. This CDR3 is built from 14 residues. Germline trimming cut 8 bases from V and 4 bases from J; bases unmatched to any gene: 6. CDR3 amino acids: CASGLAGSYNEQFF. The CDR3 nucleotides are TGTGCCAGCGGCCTAGCGGGAAGTTACAATGAGCAGTTCTTC.

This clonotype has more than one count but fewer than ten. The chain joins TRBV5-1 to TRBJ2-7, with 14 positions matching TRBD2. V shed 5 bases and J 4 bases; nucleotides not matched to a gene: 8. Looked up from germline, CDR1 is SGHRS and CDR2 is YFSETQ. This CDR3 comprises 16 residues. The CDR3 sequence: CASSLSGTSGRYEQYF. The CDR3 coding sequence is TGCGCCAGCAGTCTATCCGGGACTAGCGGGAGATACGAGCAGTACTTC.

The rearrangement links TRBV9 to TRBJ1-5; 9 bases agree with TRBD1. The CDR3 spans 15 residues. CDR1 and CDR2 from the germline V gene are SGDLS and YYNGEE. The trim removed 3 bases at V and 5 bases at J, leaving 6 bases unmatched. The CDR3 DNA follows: TGTGCCAGCAGCGGGACAGGGGCTCACGATCAGCCCCAGCATTTT. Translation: CASSGTGAHDQPQHF.

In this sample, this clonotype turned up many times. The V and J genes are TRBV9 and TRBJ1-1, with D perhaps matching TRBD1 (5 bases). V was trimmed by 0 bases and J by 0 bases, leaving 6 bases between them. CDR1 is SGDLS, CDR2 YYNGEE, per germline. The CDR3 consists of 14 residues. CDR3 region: CASSVATVNTEAFF. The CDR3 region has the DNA TGTGCCAGCAGCGTAGCGACAGTGAACACTGAAGCTTTCTTT.

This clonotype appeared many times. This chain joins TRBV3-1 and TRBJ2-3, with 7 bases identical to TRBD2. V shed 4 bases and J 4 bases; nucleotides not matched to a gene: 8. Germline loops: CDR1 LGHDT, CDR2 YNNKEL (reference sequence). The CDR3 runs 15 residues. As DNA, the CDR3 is TGTGCCAGCAGCCCCCGGGGCGGGAGCCCAGATACGCAGTATTTT. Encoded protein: CASSPRGGSPDTQYF.

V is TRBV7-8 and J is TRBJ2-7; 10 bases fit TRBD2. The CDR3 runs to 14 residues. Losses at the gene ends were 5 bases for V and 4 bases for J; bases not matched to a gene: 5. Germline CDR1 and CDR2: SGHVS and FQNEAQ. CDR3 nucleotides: TGTGCCAGCAGCATCGGACTAGCGGAGTACGAGCAGTACTTC. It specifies CASSIGLAEYEQYF.

For the CDR3, the DNA is TGTGCCAGCAGAGAAAACAGGGACGCCGGGGAGCTGTTTTTT. Protein: CASRENRDAGELFF. The chain joins TRBV6-1 to TRBJ2-2; D is perhaps TRBD1 (6 bases). CDR3 length: 14 residues. The ends were cut back, 6 bases at V and 6 bases at J, with 14 bases in the middle. In germline, CDR1 is MNHNS, CDR2 SASEGT.

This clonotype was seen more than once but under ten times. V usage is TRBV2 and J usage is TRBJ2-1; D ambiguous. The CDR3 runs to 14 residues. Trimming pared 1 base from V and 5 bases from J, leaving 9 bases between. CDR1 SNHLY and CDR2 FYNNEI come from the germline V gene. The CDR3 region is CASSEGLQNNEQFF. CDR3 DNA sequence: TGTGCCAGCAGTGAAGGTCTGCAGAACAATGAGCAGTTCTTC.

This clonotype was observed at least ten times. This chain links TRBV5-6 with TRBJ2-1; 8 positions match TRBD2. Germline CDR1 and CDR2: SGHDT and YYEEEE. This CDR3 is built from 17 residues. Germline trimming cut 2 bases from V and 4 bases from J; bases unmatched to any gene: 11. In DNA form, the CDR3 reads TGTGCCAGCAGCTTTGGTGATAGCGGGGCCGTTTACAATGAGCAGTTCTTC. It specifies CASSFGDSGAVYNEQFF.

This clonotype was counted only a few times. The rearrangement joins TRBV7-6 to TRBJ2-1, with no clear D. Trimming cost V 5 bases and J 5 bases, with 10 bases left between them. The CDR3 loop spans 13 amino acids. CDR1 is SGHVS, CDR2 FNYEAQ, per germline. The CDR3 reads CASSTRVDNEQFF. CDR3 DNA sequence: TGTGCCAGCAGCACCCGGGTTGACAATGAGCAGTTCTTC. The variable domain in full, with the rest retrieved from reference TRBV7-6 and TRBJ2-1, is GAGVSQSPRYKVTKRGQDVALRCDPISGHVSLYWYRQALGQGPEFLTYFNYEAQQDKSGLPNDRFSAERPEGSISTLTIQRTEQRDSAMYRCASSTRVDNEQFFGPGTRLTVL.

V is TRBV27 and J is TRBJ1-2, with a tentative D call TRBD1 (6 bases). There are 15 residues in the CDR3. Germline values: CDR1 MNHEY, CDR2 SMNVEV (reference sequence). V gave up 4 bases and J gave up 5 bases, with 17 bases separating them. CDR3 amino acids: CASSSQGGSAYGYTF. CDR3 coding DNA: TGTGCCAGCAGTTCGCAAGGGGGGTCGGCTTATGGCTACACCTTC.

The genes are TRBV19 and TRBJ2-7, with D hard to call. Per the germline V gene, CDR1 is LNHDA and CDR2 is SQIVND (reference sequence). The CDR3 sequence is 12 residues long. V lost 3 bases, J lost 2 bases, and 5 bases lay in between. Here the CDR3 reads CASSISAYEQYF. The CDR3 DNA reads TGTGCCAGTAGTATTTCCGCCTACGAGCAGTACTTC.

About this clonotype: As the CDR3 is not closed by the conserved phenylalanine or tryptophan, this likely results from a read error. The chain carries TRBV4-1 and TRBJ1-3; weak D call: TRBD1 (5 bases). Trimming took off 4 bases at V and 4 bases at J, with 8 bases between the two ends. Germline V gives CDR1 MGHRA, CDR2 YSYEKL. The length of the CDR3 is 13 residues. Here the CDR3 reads CASSPGLGNTIYS. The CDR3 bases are TGCGCCAGCAGCCCGGGACTGGGAAACACCATATATTCT.

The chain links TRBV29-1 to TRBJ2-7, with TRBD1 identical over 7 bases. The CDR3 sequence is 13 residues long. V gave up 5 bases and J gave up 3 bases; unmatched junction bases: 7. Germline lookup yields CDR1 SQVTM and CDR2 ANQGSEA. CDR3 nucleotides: TGCAGCGTTCGACAGGGCTCTATCTACGAGCAGTACTTC. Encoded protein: CSVRQGSIYEQYF.

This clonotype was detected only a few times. CDR3 residues: CASSPMTDNYGYTF. CDR3 nucleotides: TGTGCCAGCAGTCCTATGACAGATAACTATGGCTACACCTTC. The chain combines TRBV12-3 or TRBV12-4 with TRBJ1-2; a possible D gene is TRBD1 (5 bases). CDR3 length: 14 residues. V dropped 5 bases and J dropped 1 base, with 11 bases sitting between them.

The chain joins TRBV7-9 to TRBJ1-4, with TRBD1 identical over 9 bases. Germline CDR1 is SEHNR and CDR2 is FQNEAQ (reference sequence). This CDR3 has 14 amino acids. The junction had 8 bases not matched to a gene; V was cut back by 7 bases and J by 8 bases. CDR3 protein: CASTPGQGDEKLFF. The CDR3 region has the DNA TGTGCCAGCACCCCGGGACAGGGTGACGAAAAACTGTTTTTT.

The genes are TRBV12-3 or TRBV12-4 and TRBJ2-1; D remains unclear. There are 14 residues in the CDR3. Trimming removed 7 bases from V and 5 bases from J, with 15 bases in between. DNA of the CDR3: TGTGCCAGCACCCTTCAAGAGAGAGACAATGAGCAGTTCTTC. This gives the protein CASTLQERDNEQFF.

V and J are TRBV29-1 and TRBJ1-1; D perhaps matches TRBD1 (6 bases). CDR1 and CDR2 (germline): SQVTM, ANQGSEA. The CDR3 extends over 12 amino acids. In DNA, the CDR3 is TGCAGAGCCCGGGACAATACGCCTGAAGCTTTCTTT. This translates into CRARDNTPEAFF.

The CDR3 nucleotides read TGTGCCAGCAGCTACACAGGGACTGAAGCTTTCTTT. This gives the protein CASSYTGTEAFF. The V call is TRBV9, the J call TRBJ1-1, with D maybe TRBD1 (6 bases). Between the trimmed V and J ends, which lost 4 bases and 5 bases, there was a span of 9 bases. This CDR3 has 12 residues. The germline V gene encodes CDR1 SGDLS and CDR2 YYNGEE.

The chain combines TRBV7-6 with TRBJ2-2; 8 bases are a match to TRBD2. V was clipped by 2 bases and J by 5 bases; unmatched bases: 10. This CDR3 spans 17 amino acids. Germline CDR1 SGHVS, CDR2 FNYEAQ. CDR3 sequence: CASSLRLAGSSTGELFF. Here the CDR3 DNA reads TGTGCCAGCAGCTTACGGCTAGCGGGCTCAAGTACCGGGGAGCTGTTTTTT.

The CDR3, as DNA: TGTGCCAGCAGCCAAGATTTCACAGATACGCAGTATTTT. Encoded protein: CASSQDFTDTQYF. This chain uses TRBV14 with TRBJ2-3; D is unclear. V gave up 0 bases and J gave up 2 bases, with 3 bases separating them. The CDR3 consists of 13 residues. Germline CDR1 is SGHDN and CDR2 is FVKESK.

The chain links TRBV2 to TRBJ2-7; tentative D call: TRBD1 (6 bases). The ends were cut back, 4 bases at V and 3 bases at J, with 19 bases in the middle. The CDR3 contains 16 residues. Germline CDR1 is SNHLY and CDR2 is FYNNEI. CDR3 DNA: TGTGCCAGCAGTGGATGGGACACAGGGTCTTTCTACGAGCAGTACTTC. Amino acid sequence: CASSGWDTGSFYEQYF.

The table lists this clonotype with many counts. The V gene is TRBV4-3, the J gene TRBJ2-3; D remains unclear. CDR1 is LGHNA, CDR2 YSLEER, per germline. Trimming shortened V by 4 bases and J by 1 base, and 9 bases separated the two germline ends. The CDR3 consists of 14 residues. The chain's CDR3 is CASSPRAGTDTQYF. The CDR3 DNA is TGCGCCAGCAGCCCCCGAGCCGGCACAGATACGCAGTATTTT.

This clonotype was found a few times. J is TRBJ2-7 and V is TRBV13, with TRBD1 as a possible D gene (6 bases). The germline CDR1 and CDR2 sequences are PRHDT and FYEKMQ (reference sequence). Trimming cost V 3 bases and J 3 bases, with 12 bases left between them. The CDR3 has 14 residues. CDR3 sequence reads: CASSFFEGDYEQYF. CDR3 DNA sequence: TGTGCCAGCAGCTTTTTCGAGGGGGACTACGAGCAGTACTTC.

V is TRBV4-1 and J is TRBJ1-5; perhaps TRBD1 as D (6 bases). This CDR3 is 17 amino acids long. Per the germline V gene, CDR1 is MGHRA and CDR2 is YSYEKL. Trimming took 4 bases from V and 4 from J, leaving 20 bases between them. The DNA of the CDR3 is TGCGCCAGCAGCCGGAAACAGGGAGAGGTGGGGAATCAGCCCCAGCATTTT. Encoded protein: CASSRKQGEVGNQPQHF.

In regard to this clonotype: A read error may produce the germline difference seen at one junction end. The CDR3 region is CAINEGLAAYNEQFF. Written as DNA, the CDR3 is TGTGCCATCAATGAGGGACTAGCGGCTTACAATGAGCAGTTCTTC. The chain employs TRBV10-3 and TRBJ2-1; 11 bases fit TRBD2. This CDR3 has 15 residues. Per germline, CDR1 ENHRY and CDR2 SYGVKD.

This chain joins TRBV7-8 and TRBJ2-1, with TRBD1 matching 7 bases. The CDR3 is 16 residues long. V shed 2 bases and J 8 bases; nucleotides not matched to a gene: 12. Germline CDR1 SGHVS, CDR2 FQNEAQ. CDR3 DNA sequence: TGTGCCAGCAGCTTACACCGGGACAGAAATGGCGATGAGCAGTTCTTC. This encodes CASSLHRDRNGDEQFF.

The CDR3 sequence is CASSSTPGLDLGYTF. The CDR3 nucleotides are TGTGCCAGCAGCTCCACCCCGGGACTTGATCTTGGCTACACCTTC. The rearrangement joins TRBV7-8 to TRBJ1-2, with TRBD1 as a possible D gene (5 bases). CDR1 and CDR2 (germline): SGHVS, FQNEAQ. The CDR3 totals 15 residues. Trimming removed 4 bases at V and 7 bases at J, with 19 bases between.